Shown below are 23 T cell receptor beta chains from a single sample sequenced in a study of cytomegalovirus exposure and HLA in healthy donors. The study ran its PCR with 60 Vbeta and 13 Jbeta primers. Clones were sequenced by immunoSEQ multiplex PCR, and TCRdb holds only the in-frame ones, with some missing. The repertoire includes about 110,000 clones, 55% to 75% of them detected once, and approximately 3.9% sits in the top ten. The material sequenced was PBMCs. These receptors all come from a man between 25 and 39 years old in good health and CMV-seropositive.

J is TRBJ2-7 and V is TRBV27; 10 nucleotides align to TRBD2. Germline V gives CDR1 MNHEY, CDR2 SMNVEV (reference sequence). The length of the CDR3 is 15 residues. V lost 4 bases, J lost 6 bases, and 9 bases stayed unmatched. CDR3 residues: CASSSGAGGLFEQYF. CDR3 bases: TGTGCCAGCAGTTCTGGAGCGGGGGGGTTATTCGAGCAGTACTTC.

This chain joins TRBV7-8 and TRBJ1-2; a possible D gene is TRBD1 (5 bases). Trimming left V 0 bases short and J 8 bases short, with 13 bases between. The CDR3 sequence is 14 residues long. Germline CDR1 reads SGHVS; CDR2 reads FQNEAQ. For the CDR3, the DNA is TGTGCCAGCAGCTTAGCAGGGACTCCATGGGGCTACACCTTC. Its protein is CASSLAGTPWGYTF.

This clone showed up just a few times. The chain has TRBV9 and TRBJ2-5; possibly TRBD2 for D (7 bases). Deletions cut 0 bases from V and 1 base from J, with 16 bases between. The germline CDR1 and CDR2 sequences are SGDLS and YYNGEE. The CDR3 has 17 residues. CDR3 region: CASSVGVRGGPQETQYF. The CDR3 DNA reads TGTGCCAGCAGCGTAGGAGTAAGGGGGGGGCCCCAAGAGACCCAGTACTTC.

The chain employs TRBV11-2 and TRBJ1-5; D may be TRBD1 (6 bases). The germline V and J ends were trimmed by 4 bases and 1 base, with 8 bases remaining between them. This CDR3 has 14 residues. Germline V CDR1 and CDR2: SGHAT, FQNNGV. This CDR3 reads CASSSQGSNQPQHF. Written as DNA, the CDR3 is TGTGCCAGCAGCTCCCAGGGGAGCAATCAGCCCCAGCATTTT.

This clone was detected a few times. The rearrangement links TRBV11-2 to TRBJ2-2; 7 bases line up with TRBD2. V gave up 2 bases and J gave up 1 base; unmatched junction bases: 4. CDR3 length: 16 residues. CDR1 and CDR2 from the germline V gene are SGHAT and FQNNGV. CDR3 nucleotide sequence: TGTGCCAGCAGCTTATGGGGCGGGGGGAACACCGGGGAGCTGTTTTTT. As protein: CASSLWGGGNTGELFF.

V and J are TRBV6-9 and TRBJ2-5; 10 bases line up with TRBD2. The V gene's germline CDR1 is MNHGY and CDR2 SVAAGI. This CDR3 spans 16 amino acids. Unmatched junction bases numbered 1, after V lost 0 bases and J lost 0 bases. The CDR3 region is CASSYSLAGDQETQYF. The CDR3 nucleotides are TGTGCCAGCAGTTATTCGCTAGCGGGGGACCAAGAGACCCAGTACTTC.

The chain has TRBV6-5 and TRBJ1-4; D perhaps matches TRBD1 (5 bases). V was clipped by 6 bases and J by 3 bases, with 11 bases between them. The CDR3 loop spans 14 amino acids. Germline V gives CDR1 MNHEY, CDR2 SVGAGI. CDR3 protein: CASRRQTANEKLFF. CDR3 nucleotide sequence: TGTGCCAGCAGAAGACAGACGGCTAATGAAAAACTGTTTTTT.

The chain combines TRBV14 with TRBJ2-5, with TRBD2 identical over 9 bases. This CDR3 comprises 15 residues. The ends lost 1 base at V and 5 bases at J; junction bases unmatched: 5. Germline V lookup: CDR1 SGHDN, CDR2 FVKESK. The CDR3: CASSQGGGAWETQYF. CDR3 DNA: TGTGCCAGCAGCCAAGGCGGGGGGGCCTGGGAGACCCAGTACTTC.

This clone has more than one count but fewer than ten. The CDR3 reads CAWTRGTDFYNEQFF. The CDR3 DNA sequence: TGTGCCTGGACCAGGGGGACTGATTTCTACAATGAGCAGTTCTTC. The chain employs TRBV30 and TRBJ2-1; possibly TRBD1 for D (7 bases). CDR1 is GTSNPN and CDR2 is SVGIG in the germline V gene (reference sequence). V was trimmed by 4 bases and J by 3 bases, leaving 16 bases between them. There are 15 residues in the CDR3.

This clone was found a few times. This CDR3 is CASSDAGLNYEQYF. The CDR3 nucleotides read TGTGCCAGCAGTGACGCGGGACTTAACTACGAGCAGTACTTC. V is TRBV2 and J is TRBJ2-7; TRBD2 might be the D (6 bases). The CDR3 contains 14 residues. The germline V gene encodes CDR1 SNHLY and CDR2 FYNNEI. Deletions cut 3 bases from V and 3 bases from J, with 12 bases between.

The chain couples TRBV27 to TRBJ1-5; 7 nucleotides match TRBD1. The CDR3 consists of 16 residues. V gave up 0 bases and J gave up 3 bases; unmatched junction bases: 5. Looked up from germline, CDR1 is MNHEY and CDR2 is SMNVEV (reference sequence). The CDR3 spells CASSLSGGMPNQPQHF. In DNA form, the CDR3 reads TGTGCCAGCAGTTTATCAGGGGGCATGCCCAATCAGCCCCAGCATTTT.

This chain uses TRBV5-1 with TRBJ2-2; 8 nucleotides agree with TRBD1. This CDR3 is 14 amino acids long. The J segment lost 4 bases and the V segment lost 7 bases, leaving 6 bases of the junction unmatched. Germline V gene data show CDR1 as SGHRS and CDR2 as YFSETQ. In DNA, the CDR3 is TGCGCCAGCGGGGGGACAGGACCCACCGGGGAGCTGTTTTTT. Translation gives CASGGTGPTGELFF.

This chain links TRBV4-1 with TRBJ1-5; a weak D match, TRBD1 (6 bases). CDR1 is MGHRA and CDR2 is YSYEKL in the germline V gene. This CDR3 contains 15 residues. Trimming stripped 4 bases from V and 8 bases from J, with 18 bases between. CDR3 nucleotide sequence: TGCGCCAGCAGCCTATCCGGGACACCGCAGGAGCCCCAGCATTTT. Amino acid sequence: CASSLSGTPQEPQHF.

This rearrangement joins TRBV30 to TRBJ2-2; 8 bases align to TRBD1. The germline gives CDR1 GTSNPN, CDR2 SVGIG (reference sequence). V shed 3 bases and J 7 bases; nucleotides not matched to a gene: 19. The CDR3 spans 18 residues. CDR3 residues: CAWRGGLKDRAIDGELFF. In DNA, the CDR3 is TGTGCCTGGAGGGGGGGTCTAAAGGACAGGGCTATAGACGGGGAGCTGTTTTTT.

This clone was observed a handful of times. The gene calls are TRBV7-8 and TRBJ2-2, with D tentatively TRBD2 (5 bases). In germline, CDR1 is SGHVS, CDR2 FQNEAQ. The CDR3 covers 15 residues. V shed 1 base and J shed 2 bases, with 8 bases lying between them. This CDR3 is CASSLVRTNTGELFF. DNA for the CDR3: TGTGCCAGCAGCTTAGTCAGGACTAACACCGGGGAGCTGTTTTTT.

The V gene is TRBV6-5, the J gene TRBJ2-7, with D perhaps TRBD2 (7 bases). The V end lost 6 bases, the J end lost 6 bases, and 18 bases lay between the germline ends. The CDR3 has 14 residues. The germline V gene encodes CDR1 MNHEY and CDR2 SVGAGI. CDR3 bases: TGTGCCAGCAGCCCCATTGGGGGGGCGGGCGAGCAGTACTTC. The encoded protein is CASSPIGGAGEQYF.

The count of this clone is one. The J gene is TRBJ1-2, the V gene TRBV11-3; weak D call: TRBD1 (5 bases). Trimming shortened V by 2 bases and J by 7 bases, and 11 bases separated the two germline ends. The CDR3 has 13 residues. Looked up from germline, CDR1 is SGHNT and CDR2 is YENEEA. The CDR3 sequence: CASSLSGQGGYTF. CDR3 sequence (DNA): TGTGCCAGCAGCTTATCTGGCCAGGGTGGCTACACCTTC. The whole variable domain, remainder taken from reference TRBV11-3 and TRBJ1-2, is EAGVVQSPRYKIIEKKQPVAFWCNPISGHNTLYWYLQNLGQGPELLIRYENEEAVDDSQLPKDRFSAERLKGVDSTLKIQPAELGDSAVYLCASSLSGQGGYTFGSGTRLTVV.

The chain couples TRBV19 to TRBJ2-7; D gene ambiguous. Germline V gene sequence: CDR1 LNHDA, CDR2 SQIVND (reference sequence). The CDR3 extends over 12 amino acids. Trimming cost V 6 bases and J 3 bases, with 9 bases left between them. CDR3 bases: TGTGCCAGTAGCCCCGACAACTACGAGCAGTACTTC. This codes for CASSPDNYEQYF.

The rearrangement uses TRBV14 and TRBJ1-1; D is uncertain. The germline gives CDR1 SGHDN, CDR2 FVKESK. The CDR3 has 18 residues. V lost 0 bases, J lost 3 bases, and 20 bases lay in between. The CDR3 is CASSQDAFYAEVHTEAFF. In DNA, the CDR3 is TGTGCCAGCAGCCAAGACGCGTTCTATGCAGAGGTACACACTGAAGCTTTCTTT.

In this sample, this clone turned up many times. This sequence joins TRBV6-4 and TRBJ2-6; 8 bases fit TRBD2. From germline, CDR1 is MRHNA and CDR2 SNTAGT. CDR3 length equals 16 residues. Trimming took 2 bases from V and 0 from J; bases not matched to a gene: 0. The DNA for the CDR3 is TGTGCCAGCAGTGACAGCGGGGGCTCTGGGGCCAACGTCCTGACTTTC. Its protein product is CASSDSGGSGANVLTF.

V usage is TRBV6-1 and J usage is TRBJ2-7; possible D gene TRBD1, 6 bases. From germline, CDR1 is MNHNS and CDR2 SASEGT. This CDR3 spans 14 amino acids. V lost 1 base to trimming and J lost 9 bases, with 16 bases between them. The CDR3 is CASSEGGRDTGQYF. The CDR3, as DNA: TGTGCCAGCAGTGAAGGAGGCAGGGACACAGGGCAGTACTTC.

The chain carries TRBV27 and TRBJ2-5, with 8 bases aligning to TRBD1. The CDR3 runs to 13 residues. Germline values: CDR1 MNHEY, CDR2 SMNVEV (reference sequence). J lost 5 bases, V lost 9 bases, and 8 bases had no gene match. The CDR3 region has the DNA TGTGCCAGTCAGGGGGCGATTACGGAGACCCAGTACTTC. Residues: CASQGAITETQYF.

This clone was observed a few times. The V call is TRBV2, the J call TRBJ1-2, with a weak D call TRBD1 (5 bases). The CDR3 spans 14 residues. V lost 6 bases, J lost 2 bases, and 13 bases lay in between. Germline lookup yields CDR1 SNHLY and CDR2 FYNNEI. Here the CDR3 DNA reads TGTGCCAGCAGCCTCAGGGATAGCAACTATGGCTACACCTTC. Translation gives CASSLRDSNYGYTF.